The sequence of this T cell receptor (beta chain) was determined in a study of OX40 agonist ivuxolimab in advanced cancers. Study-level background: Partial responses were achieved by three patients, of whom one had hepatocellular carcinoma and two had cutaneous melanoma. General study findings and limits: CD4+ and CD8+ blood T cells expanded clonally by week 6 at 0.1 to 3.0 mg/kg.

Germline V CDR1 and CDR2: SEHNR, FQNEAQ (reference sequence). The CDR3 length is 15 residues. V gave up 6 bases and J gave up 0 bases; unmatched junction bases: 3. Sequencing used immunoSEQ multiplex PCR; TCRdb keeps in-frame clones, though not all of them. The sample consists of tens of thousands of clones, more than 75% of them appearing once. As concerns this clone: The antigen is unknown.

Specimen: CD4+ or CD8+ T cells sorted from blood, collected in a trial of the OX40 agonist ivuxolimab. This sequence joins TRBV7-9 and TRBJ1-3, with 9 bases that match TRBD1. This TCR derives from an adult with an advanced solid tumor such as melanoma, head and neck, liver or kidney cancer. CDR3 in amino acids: CASSEGQGSGNTIYF. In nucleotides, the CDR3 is TGTGCCAGCAGTGAGGGACAGGGCTCTGGAAACACCATATATTTT.